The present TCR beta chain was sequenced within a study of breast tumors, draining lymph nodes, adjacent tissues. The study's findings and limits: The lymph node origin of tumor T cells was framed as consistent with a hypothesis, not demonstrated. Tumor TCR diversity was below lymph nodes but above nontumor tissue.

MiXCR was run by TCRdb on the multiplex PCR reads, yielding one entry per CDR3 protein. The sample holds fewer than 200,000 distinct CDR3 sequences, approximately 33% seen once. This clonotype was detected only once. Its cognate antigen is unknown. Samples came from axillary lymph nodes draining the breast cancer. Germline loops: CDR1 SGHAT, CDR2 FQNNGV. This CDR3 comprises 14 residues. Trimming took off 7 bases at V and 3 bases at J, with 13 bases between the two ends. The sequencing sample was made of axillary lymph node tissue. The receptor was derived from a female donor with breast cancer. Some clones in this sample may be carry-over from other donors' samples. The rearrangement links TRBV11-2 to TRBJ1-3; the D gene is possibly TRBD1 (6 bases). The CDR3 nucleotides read TGTGCCAGCAATTTACAGGGATTTGGAAACACCATATATTTT. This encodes CASNLQGFGNTIYF. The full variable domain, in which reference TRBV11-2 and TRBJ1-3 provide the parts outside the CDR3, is EAGVAQSPRYKIIEKRQSVAFWCNPISGHATLYWYQQILGQGPKLLIQFQNNGVVDDSQLPKDRFSAERLKGVDSTLKIQPAKLEDSAVYLCASNLQGFGNTIYFGEGSWLTVV.